The present TCR beta chain was sequenced within a study of cytomegalovirus exposure and HLA in healthy donors. V trimming: 6 bases; J trimming: 4 bases; junction bases outside the gene matches: 7. The CDR3 has 14 residues. From germline, CDR1 is MNHEY and CDR2 SMNVEV (reference sequence). PCR involved 60 Vbeta and 13 Jbeta primers. Clones were read by immunoSEQ multiplex PCR, and TCRdb kept only the in-frame ones, dropping some. The table includes about 210,000 clones, roughly 82% detected once. This TCR was recovered from a man aged 35-49 years in good health and CMV-seropositive. The sample consisted of PBMCs. V usage is TRBV27 and J usage is TRBJ1-1; 8 bases agree with TRBD1. DNA of the CDR3: TGTGCCAGCAGCACAGGACAGGGAAGCACTGAAGCTTTCTTT. The encoded protein is CASSTGQGSTEAFF.